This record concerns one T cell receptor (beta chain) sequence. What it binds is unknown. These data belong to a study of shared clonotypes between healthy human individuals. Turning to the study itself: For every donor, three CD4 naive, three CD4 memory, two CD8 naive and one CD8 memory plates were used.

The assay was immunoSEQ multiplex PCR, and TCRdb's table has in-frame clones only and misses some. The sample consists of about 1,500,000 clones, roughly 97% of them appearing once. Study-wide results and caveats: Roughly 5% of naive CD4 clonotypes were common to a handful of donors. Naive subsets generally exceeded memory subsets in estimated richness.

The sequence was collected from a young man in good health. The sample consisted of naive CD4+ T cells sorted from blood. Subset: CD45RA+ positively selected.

CDR3 protein: CASSLALGTDTQYF. The CDR3 nucleotides are TGTGCCAGCAGCTTAGCTTTGGGCACAGATACGCAGTATTTT. The chain links TRBV11-3 to TRBJ2-3; D not resolved. The germline V and J ends were trimmed by 1 base and 1 base, with 6 bases remaining between them. The germline gives CDR1 SGHNT, CDR2 YENEEA. The CDR3 sequence is 14 residues long.